This record concerns one T cell receptor beta chain sequence. In the original processing: The authors estimated nucleated cell counts from reference gene primer amplification. The method was immunoSEQ multiplex PCR; TCRdb's version includes in-frame clones alone and lacks a portion of them. From that table come the V and J calls and clone size; the DNA was used to work out D and trimming. Among about 180,000 clones listed, around 90% were seen once. This entry comes from a study of blood T cell repertoires in COVID-19. Across the whole study: Both acute and convalescent COVID-19 samples were obtained from the United States, Italy and Spain. The analysed material was cDNA or gDNA that came from T cells, B-cell-depleted T cells, or PBMCs.

The V end was cut by 7 bases, the J end by 3 bases, with 37 bases between. CDR1 and CDR2 from the germline V gene are MNHEY and SMNVEV (reference sequence). The CDR3 covers 21 residues. The clonotype originates from a woman aged 50 to 60 with acute or convalescent COVID-19. Material: peripheral blood. The chain joins TRBV27 to TRBJ2-7; maybe TRBD2 (7 bases). The CDR3, as DNA: TGTGCCAGCACCCCGAGGGCGGGGGCCCACCTTTTCGGGGTCCCCAACTACGAGCAGTACTTC. This translates into CASTPRAGAHLFGVPNYEQYF.